A single sample is the source of the 25 T cell receptor beta chains below, sequenced in a study of cytomegalovirus exposure and HLA in healthy donors. Vbeta (60) and Jbeta (13) primers were used in the PCR. Measured with immunoSEQ multiplex PCR; TCRdb has only the in-frame clones, and not every one. The data show some 200,000 clones, under 85% seen once. The specimen was PBMCs. These receptors were obtained from a female donor in good health and CMV-seronegative.

This clone was seen only once. In the same sample, other DNA sequences code for this CDR3. The V gene is TRBV7-9, the J gene TRBJ1-2, with D hard to call. The CDR3 length is 14 residues. Germline values: CDR1 SEHNR, CDR2 FQNEAQ (reference sequence). The V end lost 0 bases, the J end lost 0 bases, and 5 bases lay between the germline ends. CDR3 region: CASSLAAANYGYTF. The CDR3 region has the DNA TGTGCCAGCAGCTTAGCGGCAGCTAACTATGGCTACACCTTC.

The gene calls are TRBV7-2 and TRBJ1-3; no reliable D call. V was pared by 4 bases and J by 3 bases, with 13 bases between. The CDR3 length is 15 residues. Germline-derived CDR1 and CDR2 are SGHTA and FQGNSA. CDR3 DNA sequence: TGTGCCAGCAGCTCGTCCGGGATTAGTGGAAACACCATATATTTT. It yields the protein CASSSSGISGNTIYF.

This clone was picked up a small number of times. The V gene is TRBV11-3, the J gene TRBJ2-7; 10 nucleotides line up with TRBD1. In germline, CDR1 is SGHNT, CDR2 YENEEA. Trimming removed 3 bases from V and 6 bases from J; junction bases left unmatched: 11. CDR3 length: 16 amino acids. CDR3 sequence reads: CASSLGGTGDRSEQYF. For the CDR3, the DNA is TGTGCCAGCAGCTTGGGTGGGACAGGGGACAGAAGCGAGCAGTACTTC. The whole variable domain, remainder taken from reference TRBV11-3 and TRBJ2-7, is EAGVVQSPRYKIIEKKQPVAFWCNPISGHNTLYWYLQNLGQGPELLIRYENEEAVDDSQLPKDRFSAERLKGVDSTLKIQPAELGDSAVYLCASSLGGTGDRSEQYFGPGTRLTVT.

This clone was counted once. The rearrangement links TRBV5-4 to TRBJ1-4; TRBD1 agrees at 8 bases. Germline V lookup: CDR1 SGHNT, CDR2 YYREEE (reference sequence). This CDR3 has 17 residues. J was trimmed by 4 bases and V by 5 bases; bases with no gene match: 13. CDR3 DNA sequence: TGTGCCAGCAGTTCGACCGCAGGGGGCAGGCGTAATGAAAAACTGTTTTTT. Residues: CASSSTAGGRRNEKLFF.

This chain uses TRBV5-1 with TRBJ2-7; 15 bases match TRBD2. The V segment lost 4 bases and the J segment 3 bases; nucleotides outside the gene matches: 2. This CDR3 is built from 15 residues. CDR1 and CDR2 (germline): SGHRS, YFSETQ. The CDR3 nucleotides read TGCGCCAGCAGCGGACTAGCGGGAGGGCGCTACGAGCAGTACTTC. This encodes CASSGLAGGRYEQYF.

This clone was seen a single time. The CDR3: CASSESPQTVQETQYF. In DNA form, the CDR3 reads TGCGCCAGCAGTGAGTCCCCCCAGACAGTACAAGAGACCCAGTACTTC. The chain combines TRBV10-1 with TRBJ2-5, with D possibly TRBD1 on 5 matching bases. Germline CDR1 reads WNHNN; CDR2 reads SYGVQD (reference sequence). The CDR3 has 16 amino acids. V was clipped by 0 bases and J by 2 bases, with 13 bases between them.

The chain joins TRBV9 to TRBJ2-2; 12 nucleotides match TRBD2. CDR1 is SGDLS and CDR2 is YYNGEE in the germline V gene. Germline trimming cut 2 bases from V and 7 bases from J; bases unmatched to any gene: 15. This CDR3 spans 19 amino acids. The CDR3 loop is CASSVSNKPSGGAGGELFF. The CDR3 DNA reads as TGTGCCAGCAGCGTCTCTAACAAGCCTAGCGGGGGGGCCGGCGGGGAGCTGTTTTTT.

This chain links TRBV18 with TRBJ2-7; D is perhaps TRBD1 (6 bases). Germline V gene data show CDR1 as KGHSH and CDR2 as LQKENI. The CDR3 covers 16 residues. Trimming pared 3 bases from V and 3 bases from J, leaving 18 bases between. The CDR3 coding sequence is TGTGCCAGCTCACCTCGTCCCGGGACATTCGTCTACGAGCAGTACTTC. It encodes CASSPRPGTFVYEQYF.

This chain joins TRBV28 and TRBJ1-1; a possible D gene is TRBD1 (6 bases). Germline loops: CDR1 MDHEN, CDR2 SYDVKM. The V end was cut by 7 bases, the J end by 2 bases, with 23 bases between. This CDR3 has 17 residues. The CDR3 nucleotides read TGTGCCAGCACCCGAGGGGGGGCAGAGCTACCTAACACTGAAGCTTTCTTT. Translating gives CASTRGGAELPNTEAFF.

The CDR3 sequence: CASSTSGGAADTQYF. The CDR3 DNA reads as TGTGCCAGTAGTACTAGCGGGGGGGCCGCAGATACGCAGTATTTT. This chain joins TRBV19 and TRBJ2-3; 12 positions match TRBD2. The CDR3 covers 15 residues. CDR1 and CDR2 (germline): LNHDA, SQIVND (reference sequence). The trim removed 4 bases at V and 4 bases at J, leaving 3 bases unmatched.

This clone was recorded once. The V gene is TRBV9, the J gene TRBJ2-7, with TRBD2 matching 9 bases. Unmatched junction bases numbered 10, after V lost 4 bases and J lost 2 bases. Germline-derived CDR1 and CDR2 are SGDLS and YYNGEE. This CDR3 has 16 residues. CDR3 in DNA: TGTGCCAGCAGCCCCAAAGGGCTAGCGGGGCCCTACGAGCAGTACTTC. Translation: CASSPKGLAGPYEQYF.

The chain employs TRBV5-4 and TRBJ1-1; TRBD1 is a possible D gene (5 bases). V was shortened by 4 bases and J by 1 base, with 8 bases between the two germline ends. Germline loops: CDR1 SGHNT, CDR2 YYREEE (reference sequence). CDR3 length: 13 residues. The CDR3 spells CASSTTANTEAFF. The CDR3 nucleotides read TGTGCCAGCAGCACGACAGCGAACACTGAAGCTTTCTTT.

The chain uses TRBV5-1 and TRBJ2-7, with 13 bases aligning to TRBD2. The CDR3 has 19 amino acids. Germline loops: CDR1 SGHRS, CDR2 YFSETQ. The V gene end was trimmed by 4 bases and the J gene end by 5 bases; junction bases not matched to a gene: 18. The CDR3 here is CASSLRLAGGQKMGNEQYF. CDR3 nucleotides: TGCGCCAGCAGCCTAAGACTAGCGGGGGGCCAAAAAATGGGGAACGAGCAGTACTTC.

The chain employs TRBV19 and TRBJ1-4; the D is unclear. Trimming took 9 bases from V and 3 from J, leaving 17 bases between them. CDR3 length: 15 residues. Germline CDR1 reads LNHDA; CDR2 reads SQIVND (reference sequence). DNA for the CDR3: TGTGCCAGCACCCCCGATGTCGTAGCTAATGAAAAACTGTTTTTT. It codes for CASTPDVVANEKLFF.

This clone was recorded once. The chain uses TRBV29-1 and TRBJ2-7; 7 positions agree with TRBD1. The CDR3 runs 11 residues. Per germline, CDR1 SQVTM and CDR2 ANQGSEA. The trim removed 5 bases at V and 9 bases at J, leaving 7 bases unmatched. The CDR3, as DNA: TGCAGCGTTAGTCAGGGGGATTGGCAGTACTTC. This codes for CSVSQGDWQYF.

The chain joins TRBV28 to TRBJ1-1; D possibly corresponds to TRBD1 (5 bases). The CDR3 loop spans 12 amino acids. V lost 11 bases to trimming and J lost 11 bases, with 21 bases between them. The germline V gene encodes CDR1 MDHEN and CDR2 SYDVKM. CDR3 nucleotides: TGTGCCGCCGCTACAGGCCTATTCGCGGCTTTCTTT. It codes for CAAATGLFAAFF.

The rearrangement joins TRBV11-1 to TRBJ2-3; a weak D match, TRBD2 (5 bases). The CDR3 is 16 amino acids. Trimming cost V 4 bases and J 1 base, with 15 bases left between them. From germline, CDR1 is SGHAT and CDR2 FQDESV (reference sequence). CDR3 sequence (DNA): TGTGCCAGCAGCTCCTTAGGGCTAGCCCGCACAGATACGCAGTATTTT. Protein product: CASSSLGLARTDTQYF.

The genes are TRBV28 and TRBJ2-2; TRBD1 matches at 8 bases. The CDR3 is 15 amino acids. V was clipped by 5 bases and J by 5 bases; unmatched bases: 7. Germline lookup yields CDR1 MDHEN and CDR2 SYDVKM. In nucleotides, the CDR3 is TGTGCCAGCAGTCCGACAGGGGTTCGAACCGGGGAGCTGTTTTTT. Amino acids: CASSPTGVRTGELFF. Full variable domain (remainder filled in from reference TRBV28 and TRBJ2-2): DVKVTQSSRYLVKRTGEKVFLECVQDMDHENMFWYRQDPGLGLRLIYFSYDVKMKEKGDIPEGYSVSREKKERFSLILESASTNQTSMYLCASSPTGVRTGELFFGEGSRLTVL.

The chain links TRBV10-1 to TRBJ1-2, with 11 positions matching TRBD1. Trimming cost V 5 bases and J 7 bases; bases outside gene matches: 3. CDR3 length equals 13 residues. From germline, CDR1 is WNHNN and CDR2 SYGVQD (reference sequence). The CDR3 region has the DNA TGCGCCAGCAGTCGGACAGGGGGCATTGGCTACACCTTC. It encodes CASSRTGGIGYTF.

The J gene is TRBJ2-6, the V gene TRBV19, with TRBD2 matching over 8 bases. Germline CDR1 reads LNHDA; CDR2 reads SQIVND (reference sequence). V gave up 5 bases and J gave up 0 bases; unmatched junction bases: 12. The CDR3 runs to 19 residues. CDR3 sequence reads: CASSLYTGGPPSGANVLTF. CDR3 DNA sequence: TGTGCCAGTAGTCTTTATACGGGAGGGCCCCCCTCTGGGGCCAACGTCCTGACTTTC.

The chain is built from TRBV6-5 and TRBJ1-3, with TRBD1 matching 7 bases. Per the germline V gene, CDR1 is MNHEY and CDR2 is SVGAGI. This CDR3 has 16 residues. V gave up 0 bases and J gave up 1 base; unmatched junction bases: 3. The CDR3 DNA reads TGTGCCAGCAGTTACTCAACAGGGGCGTCTGGAAACACCATATATTTT. Its translation is CASSYSTGASGNTIYF.

The CDR3 here is CASSPFAVAGYNEQFF. As DNA, the CDR3 is TGCGCCAGCAGCCCCTTTGCGGTAGCTGGGTACAATGAGCAGTTCTTC. The chain uses TRBV5-1 and TRBJ2-1, with unresolved D. This CDR3 has 16 residues. Germline V gene data show CDR1 as SGHRS and CDR2 as YFSETQ. Trimming removed 4 bases at V and 4 bases at J, with 18 bases between.

About this clone itself: This CDR3 is missing its conserved last phenylalanine or tryptophan, likely due to a read error. Because the CDR3's place on the DNA is in doubt, the DNA is left out and the CDR3 is given as listed by TCRdb. J is TRBJ1-1 and V is TRBV30. Including both end residues, the CDR3 is 14 amino acids long. Per germline, CDR1 GTSNPN and CDR2 SVGIG (reference sequence). CDR3 in amino acids: CAWSVGVGTMPLLD.

On this clone itself: This sample also contains other DNA sequences that code for the same CDR3. CDR3 bases: TGTGCCAGCAGCTTTCCCGGCACAGATACGCAGTATTTT. Amino acids: CASSFPGTDTQYF. The V call is TRBV7-9, the J call TRBJ2-3; D is unclear. This CDR3 contains 13 residues. Germline CDR1 reads SEHNR; CDR2 reads FQNEAQ (reference sequence). V lost 3 bases and J lost 1, with 5 bases in between.

This clone has more than one count but fewer than ten. The genes are TRBV6-5 and TRBJ1-5; a weak D match, TRBD1 (5 bases). This CDR3 region has 13 residues. V was cut by 11 bases and J by 2 bases, with 13 bases left in between. CDR1 is MNHEY and CDR2 is SVGAGI in the germline V gene. This CDR3 is CAGQGRGNQPQHF. As DNA, the CDR3 is TGTGCCGGCCAGGGCAGGGGCAATCAGCCCCAGCATTTT.